This paragraph covers one T cell receptor beta chain sequence. Regarding donors, all were healthy bone marrow donors. The entry originates in a study of cytomegalovirus exposure and HLA in healthy donors. Looked up from germline, CDR1 is SGHDT and CDR2 is YYEEEE. V lost 1 base, J lost 11 bases, and 12 bases lay in between. CDR3 length equals 12 residues. PCR employed 60 Vbeta and 13 Jbeta primers. TCRdb keeps only in-frame clones here, not all; method: immunoSEQ multiplex PCR. This table holds around 140,000 clones, around 72% found once. The chain is built from TRBV5-6 and TRBJ1-1; D might be TRBD1 (5 bases). This TCR was sampled from a man aged 50 to 59 in good health and CMV-seropositive. Specimen: PBMCs. CDR3 sequence: CASSLRGRDAFF. The CDR3 DNA reads as TGTGCCAGCAGCTTGAGGGGCCGTGACGCTTTCTTT.